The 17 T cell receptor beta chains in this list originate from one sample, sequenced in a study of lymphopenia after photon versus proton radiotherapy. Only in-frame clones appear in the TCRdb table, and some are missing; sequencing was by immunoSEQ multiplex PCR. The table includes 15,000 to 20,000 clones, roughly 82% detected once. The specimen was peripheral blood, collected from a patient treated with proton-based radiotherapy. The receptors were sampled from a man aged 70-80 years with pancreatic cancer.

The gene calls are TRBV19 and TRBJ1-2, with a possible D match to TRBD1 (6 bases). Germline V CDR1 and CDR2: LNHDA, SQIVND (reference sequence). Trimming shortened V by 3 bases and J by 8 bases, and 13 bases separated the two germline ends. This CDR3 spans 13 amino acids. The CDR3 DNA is TGTGCCAGTAGTATCTTGGCCCAGGGGGGCTACACCTTC. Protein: CASSILAQGGYTF. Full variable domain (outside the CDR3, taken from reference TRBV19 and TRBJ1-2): DGGITQSPKYLFRKEGQNVTLSCEQNLNHDAMYWYRQDPGQGLRLIYYSQIVNDFQKGDIAEGYSVSREKKESFPLTVTSAQKNPTAFYLCASSILAQGGYTFGSGTRLTVV.

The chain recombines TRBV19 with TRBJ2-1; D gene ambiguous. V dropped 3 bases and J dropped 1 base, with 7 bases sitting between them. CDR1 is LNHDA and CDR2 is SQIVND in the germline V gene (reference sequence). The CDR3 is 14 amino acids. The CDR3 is CASSIRDSYNEQFF. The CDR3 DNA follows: TGTGCCAGTAGTATTAGGGATTCCTACAATGAGCAGTTCTTC.

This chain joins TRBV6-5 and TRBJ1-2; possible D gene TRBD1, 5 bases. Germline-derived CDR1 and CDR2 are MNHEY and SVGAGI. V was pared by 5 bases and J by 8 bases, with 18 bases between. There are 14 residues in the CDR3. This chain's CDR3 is CASSDQGGGKGYTF. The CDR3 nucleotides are TGTGCCAGCAGTGACCAGGGTGGAGGGAAGGGCTACACCTTC.

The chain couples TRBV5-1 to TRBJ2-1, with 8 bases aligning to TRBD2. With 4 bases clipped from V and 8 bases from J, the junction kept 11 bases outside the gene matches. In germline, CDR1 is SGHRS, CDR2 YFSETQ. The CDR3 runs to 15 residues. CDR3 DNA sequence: TGCGCCAGCAGCCCCTCCGGGACTAGAAGGGATGAGCAGTTCTTC. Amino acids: CASSPSGTRRDEQFF.

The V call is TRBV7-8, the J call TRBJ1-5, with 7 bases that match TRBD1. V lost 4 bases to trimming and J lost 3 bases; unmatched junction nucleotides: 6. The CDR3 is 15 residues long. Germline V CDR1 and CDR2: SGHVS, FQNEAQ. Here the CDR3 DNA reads TGTGCCAGCAGCTCCCGGGACAGCGTCAATCAGCCCCAGCATTTT. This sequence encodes CASSSRDSVNQPQHF.

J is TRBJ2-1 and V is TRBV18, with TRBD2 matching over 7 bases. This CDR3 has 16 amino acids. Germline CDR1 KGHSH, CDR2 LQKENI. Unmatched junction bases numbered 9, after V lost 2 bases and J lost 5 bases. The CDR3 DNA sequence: TGTGCCAGCTCACCAAAGACGAGCGGGATTAACAATGAGCAGTTCTTC. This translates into CASSPKTSGINNEQFF.

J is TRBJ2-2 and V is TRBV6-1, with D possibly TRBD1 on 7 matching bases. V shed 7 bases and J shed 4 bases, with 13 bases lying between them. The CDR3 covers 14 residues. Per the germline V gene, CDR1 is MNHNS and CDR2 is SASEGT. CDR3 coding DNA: TGTGCCAGCATCGGCAGGGGGGTCACCGGGGAGCTGTTTTTT. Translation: CASIGRGVTGELFF.

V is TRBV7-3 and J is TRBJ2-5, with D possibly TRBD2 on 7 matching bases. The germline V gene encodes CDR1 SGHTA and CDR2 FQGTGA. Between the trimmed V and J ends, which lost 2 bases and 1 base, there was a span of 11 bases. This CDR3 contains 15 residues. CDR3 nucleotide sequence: TGTGCCAGCAGCTTAGGCGGGGGCCTCCAAGAGACCCAGTACTTC. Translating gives CASSLGGGLQETQYF.

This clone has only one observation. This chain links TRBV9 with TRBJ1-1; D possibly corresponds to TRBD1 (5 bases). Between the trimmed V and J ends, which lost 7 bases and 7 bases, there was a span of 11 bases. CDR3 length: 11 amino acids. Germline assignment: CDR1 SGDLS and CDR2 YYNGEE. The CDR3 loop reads CASPRGVEAFF. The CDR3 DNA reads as TGTGCCAGCCCAAGAGGGGTTGAAGCTTTCTTT.

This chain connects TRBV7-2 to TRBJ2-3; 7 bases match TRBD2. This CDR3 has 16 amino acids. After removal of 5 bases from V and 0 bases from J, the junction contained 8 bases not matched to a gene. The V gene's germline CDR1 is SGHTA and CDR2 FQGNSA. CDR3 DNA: TGTGCCAGCAGCAACGGCGGGGGAGACAGCACAGATACGCAGTATTTT. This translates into CASSNGGGDSTDTQYF.

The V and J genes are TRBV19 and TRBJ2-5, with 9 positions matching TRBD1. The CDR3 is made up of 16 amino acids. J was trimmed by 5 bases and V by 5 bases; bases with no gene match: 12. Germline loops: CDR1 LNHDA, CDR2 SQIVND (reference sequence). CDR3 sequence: CASSAAGTGYYETQYF. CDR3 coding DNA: TGTGCCAGTAGTGCAGCCGGGACAGGGTATTACGAGACCCAGTACTTC.

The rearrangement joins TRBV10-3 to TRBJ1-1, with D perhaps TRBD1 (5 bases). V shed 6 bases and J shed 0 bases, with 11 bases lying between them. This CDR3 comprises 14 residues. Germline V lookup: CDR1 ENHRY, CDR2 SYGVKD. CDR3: CAISDSLLNTEAFF. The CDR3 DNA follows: TGTGCCATCAGCGACAGCCTCTTGAACACTGAAGCTTTCTTT.

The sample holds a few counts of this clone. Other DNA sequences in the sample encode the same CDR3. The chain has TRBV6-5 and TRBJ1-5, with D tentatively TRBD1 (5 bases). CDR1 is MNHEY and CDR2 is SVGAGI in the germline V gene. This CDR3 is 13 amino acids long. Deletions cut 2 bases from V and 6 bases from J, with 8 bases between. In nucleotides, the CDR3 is TGTGCCAGCAGTTACAGGGGTGGTCAGCCCCAGCATTTT. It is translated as CASSYRGGQPQHF.

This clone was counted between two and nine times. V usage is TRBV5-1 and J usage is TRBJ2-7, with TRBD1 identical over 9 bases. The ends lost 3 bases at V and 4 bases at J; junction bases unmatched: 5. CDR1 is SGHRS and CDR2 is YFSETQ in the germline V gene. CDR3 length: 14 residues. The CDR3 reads CASSWTDRGYEQYF. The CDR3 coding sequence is TGCGCCAGCAGCTGGACGGACAGGGGTTACGAGCAGTACTTC. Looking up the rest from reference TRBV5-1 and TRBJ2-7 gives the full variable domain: KAGVTQTPRYLIKTRGQQVTLSCSPISGHRSVSWYQQTPGQGLQFLFEYFSETQRNKGNFPGRFSGRQFSNSRSEMNVSTLELGDSALYLCASSWTDRGYEQYFGPGTRLTVT.

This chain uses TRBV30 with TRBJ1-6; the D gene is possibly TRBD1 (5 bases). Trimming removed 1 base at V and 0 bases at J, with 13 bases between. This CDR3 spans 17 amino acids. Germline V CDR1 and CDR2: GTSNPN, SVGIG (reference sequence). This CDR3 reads CAWSADAGSSYNSPLHF. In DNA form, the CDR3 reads TGTGCCTGGAGTGCGGACGCAGGGAGCTCCTATAATTCACCCCTCCACTTT.

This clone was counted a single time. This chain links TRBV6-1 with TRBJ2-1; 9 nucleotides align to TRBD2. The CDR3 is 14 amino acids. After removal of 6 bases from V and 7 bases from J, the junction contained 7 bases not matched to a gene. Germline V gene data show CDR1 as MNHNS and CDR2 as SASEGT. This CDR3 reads CASRRSGSGNEQFF. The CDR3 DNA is TGTGCCAGCAGACGTAGCGGGAGTGGGAATGAGCAGTTCTTC.

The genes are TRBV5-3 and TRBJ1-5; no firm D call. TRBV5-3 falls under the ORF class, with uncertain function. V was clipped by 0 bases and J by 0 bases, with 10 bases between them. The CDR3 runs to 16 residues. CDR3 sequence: CARSLAPPVSNQPQHF. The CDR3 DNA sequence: TGTGCCAGAAGCTTGGCCCCTCCAGTTAGCAATCAGCCCCAGCATTTT.